This T cell receptor beta chain is drawn from a study of PD-L1 blockade in urothelial cancer. Only in-frame clones appear in the TCRdb table, and some are missing; sequencing was by immunoSEQ multiplex PCR. The sample has roughly 87,000 clones; roughly 90% are singletons. The CDR3 consists of 14 residues. In germline, CDR1 is GTSNPN, CDR2 SVGIG (reference sequence). Trimming took 4 bases from V and 4 from J; bases not matched to a gene: 7. This TCR was recovered from a woman in her seventies with urothelial cancer. The sequences come from PBMCs, collected around atezolizumab (anti-PD-L1) treatment. V gene TRBV30 combines with J gene TRBJ1-2, with 9 bases aligning to TRBD1. The CDR3, as DNA: TGTGCCTGGATCCGACAGACAGGGGGCTATGGCTACACCTTC. Its translation is CAWIRQTGGYGYTF.